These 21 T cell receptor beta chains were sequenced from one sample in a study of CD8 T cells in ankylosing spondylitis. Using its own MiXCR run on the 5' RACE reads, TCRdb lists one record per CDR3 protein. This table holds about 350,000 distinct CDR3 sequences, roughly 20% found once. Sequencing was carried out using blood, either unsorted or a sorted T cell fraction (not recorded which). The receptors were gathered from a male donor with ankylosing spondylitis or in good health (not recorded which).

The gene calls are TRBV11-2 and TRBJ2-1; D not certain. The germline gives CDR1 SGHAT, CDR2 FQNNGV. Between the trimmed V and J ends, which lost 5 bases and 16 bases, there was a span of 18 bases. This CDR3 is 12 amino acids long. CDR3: CASSLLGGSEFF. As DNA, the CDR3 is TGTGCCAGCAGCCTCCTCGGCGGATCCGAATTCTTC.

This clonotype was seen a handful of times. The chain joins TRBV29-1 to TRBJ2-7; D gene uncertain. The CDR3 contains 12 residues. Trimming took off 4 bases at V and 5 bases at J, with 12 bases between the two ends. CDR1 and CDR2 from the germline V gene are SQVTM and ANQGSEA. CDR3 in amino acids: CSVVSFGDEQYF. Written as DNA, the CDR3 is TGCAGCGTTGTGTCCTTTGGGGACGAGCAGTACTTC.

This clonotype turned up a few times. CDR3 region: CASSEGQGASYNEQFF. The DNA of the CDR3 is TGTGCCAGCAGTGAAGGGCAGGGGGCCTCCTACAATGAGCAGTTCTTC. The chain couples TRBV2 to TRBJ2-1; TRBD1 matches at 8 bases. CDR1 is SNHLY, CDR2 FYNNEI, per germline. This CDR3 has 16 residues. Trimming removed 1 base from V and 0 bases from J; junction bases left unmatched: 2. The full variable domain, rest sourced from reference TRBV2 and TRBJ2-1, is EPEVTQTPSHQVTQMGQEVILRCVPISNHLYFYWYRQILGQKVEFLVSFYNNEISEKSEIFDDQFSVERPDGSNFTLKIRSTKLEDSAMYFCASSEGQGASYNEQFFGPGTRLTVL.

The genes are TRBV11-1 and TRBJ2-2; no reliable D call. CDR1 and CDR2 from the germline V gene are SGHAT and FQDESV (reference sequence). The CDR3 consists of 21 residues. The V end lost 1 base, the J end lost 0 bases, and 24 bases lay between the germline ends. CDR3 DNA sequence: TGTGCCAGCAGCTTAGTTACAAGTGGATTAGCCGAAGTCGCGAACACCGGGGAGCTGTTTTTT. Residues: CASSLVTSGLAEVANTGELFF. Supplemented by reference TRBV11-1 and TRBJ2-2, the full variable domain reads EAEVAQSPRYKITEKSQAVAFWCDPISGHATLYWYRQILGQGPELLVQFQDESVVDDSQLPKDRFSAERLKGVDSTLKIQPAELGDSAMYLCASSLVTSGLAEVANTGELFFGEGSRLTVL.

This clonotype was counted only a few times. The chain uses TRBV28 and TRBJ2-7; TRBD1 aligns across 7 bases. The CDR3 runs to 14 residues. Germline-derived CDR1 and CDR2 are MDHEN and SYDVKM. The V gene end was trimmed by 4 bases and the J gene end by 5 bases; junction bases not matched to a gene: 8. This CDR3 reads CASSSYTGVHEQYF. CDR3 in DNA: TGTGCCAGCAGTTCTTATACAGGGGTCCACGAGCAGTACTTC.

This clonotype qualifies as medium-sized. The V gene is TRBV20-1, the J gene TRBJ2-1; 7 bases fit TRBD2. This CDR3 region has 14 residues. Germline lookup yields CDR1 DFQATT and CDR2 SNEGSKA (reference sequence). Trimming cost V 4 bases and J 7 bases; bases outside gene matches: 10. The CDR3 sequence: CSAKWGGDSNEQFF. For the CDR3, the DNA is TGCAGTGCTAAGTGGGGGGGAGATTCAAATGAGCAGTTCTTC.

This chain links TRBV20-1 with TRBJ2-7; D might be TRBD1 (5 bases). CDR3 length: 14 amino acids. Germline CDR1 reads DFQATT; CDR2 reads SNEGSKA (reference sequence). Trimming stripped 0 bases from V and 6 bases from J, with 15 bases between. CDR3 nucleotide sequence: TGCAGTGCTAGAGATCGGCAGGGTCTGCGCGAGCAGTACTTC. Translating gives CSARDRQGLREQYF.

CDR3 coding DNA: TGCAGTGCTAGAGATCAGAATACGCTCTACGAGCAGTACTTC. Protein: CSARDQNTLYEQYF. This chain joins TRBV20-1 and TRBJ2-7, with D unresolved. V was trimmed by 0 bases and J by 3 bases, leaving 12 bases between them. This CDR3 has 14 amino acids. Germline values: CDR1 DFQATT, CDR2 SNEGSKA (reference sequence).

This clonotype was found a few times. The CDR3 is CASSPMGPLEFF. CDR3 DNA: TGTGCCAGCAGTCCCATGGGCCCGTTGGAGTTCTTC. The rearrangement joins TRBV12-3 or TRBV12-4 to TRBJ2-1; D remains unclear. Trimming pared 5 bases from V and 14 bases from J, leaving 16 bases between. CDR3 length: 12 residues.

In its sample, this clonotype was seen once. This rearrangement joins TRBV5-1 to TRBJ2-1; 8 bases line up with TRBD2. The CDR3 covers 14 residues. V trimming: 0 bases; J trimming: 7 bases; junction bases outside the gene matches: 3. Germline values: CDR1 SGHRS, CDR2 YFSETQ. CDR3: CASSLAGGVNEQFF. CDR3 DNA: TGCGCCAGCAGCTTGGCCGGGGGGGTTAATGAGCAGTTCTTC.

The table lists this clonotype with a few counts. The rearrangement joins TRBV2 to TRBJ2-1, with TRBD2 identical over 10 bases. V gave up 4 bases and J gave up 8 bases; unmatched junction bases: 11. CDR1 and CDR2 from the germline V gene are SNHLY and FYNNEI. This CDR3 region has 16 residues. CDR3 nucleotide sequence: TGTGCCAGCAGTGTGCTAGCGGGGGTCTCTGACTATGAGCAGTTCTTC. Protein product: CASSVLAGVSDYEQFF. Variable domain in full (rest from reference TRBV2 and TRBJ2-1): EPEVTQTPSHQVTQMGQEVILRCVPISNHLYFYWYRQILGQKVEFLVSFYNNEISEKSEIFDDQFSVERPDGSNFTLKIRSTKLEDSAMYFCASSVLAGVSDYEQFFGPGTRLTVL.

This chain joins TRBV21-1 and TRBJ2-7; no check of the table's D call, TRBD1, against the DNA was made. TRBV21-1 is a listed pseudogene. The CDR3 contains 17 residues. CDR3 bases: TGTGCCAGCAGCTCCCAAGGGGGGACACCGGGGATAAACGAGCAGTACTTC. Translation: CASSSQGGTPGINEQYF.

CDR3 sequence: CASDLGLAGYEQYF. CDR3 nucleotide sequence: TGTGCCAGCGACCTTGGACTAGCGGGCTACGAGCAGTACTTC. The chain has TRBV7-9 and TRBJ2-7; 11 bases align to TRBD2. The CDR3 consists of 14 residues. V was pared by 8 bases and J by 3 bases, with 6 bases of the junction left unmatched. Germline lookup yields CDR1 SEHNR and CDR2 FQNEAQ (reference sequence).

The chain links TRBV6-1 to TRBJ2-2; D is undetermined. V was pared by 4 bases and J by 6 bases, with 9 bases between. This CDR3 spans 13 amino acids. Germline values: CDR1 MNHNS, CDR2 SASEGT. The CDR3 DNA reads TGTGCCAGCAGTGGTGTTGAGTCCGGGGAGCTGTTTTTT. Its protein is CASSGVESGELFF.

The CDR3 region has the DNA TGCGCCAGCAGTGGTACGGCTGGCCCTCAAGAGACCCAGTACTTC. This gives the protein CASSGTAGPQETQYF. The genes are TRBV10-2 and TRBJ2-5; no definite D call. The CDR3 has 15 amino acids. V was clipped by 4 bases and J by 2 bases, with 14 bases between them. Germline V gives CDR1 WSHSY, CDR2 SAAADI.

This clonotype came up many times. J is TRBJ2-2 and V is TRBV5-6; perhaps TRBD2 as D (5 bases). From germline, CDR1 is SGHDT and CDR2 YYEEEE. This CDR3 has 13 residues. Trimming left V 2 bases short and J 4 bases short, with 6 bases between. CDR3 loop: CASSLEGTGELFF. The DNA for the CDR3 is TGTGCCAGCAGCTTAGAGGGCACCGGGGAGCTGTTTTTT.

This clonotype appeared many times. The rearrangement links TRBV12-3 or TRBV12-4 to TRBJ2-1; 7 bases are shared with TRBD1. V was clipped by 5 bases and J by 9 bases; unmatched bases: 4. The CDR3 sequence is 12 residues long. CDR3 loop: CASSINRGEQFF. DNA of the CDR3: TGTGCCAGCAGTATTAACAGGGGTGAGCAGTTCTTC.

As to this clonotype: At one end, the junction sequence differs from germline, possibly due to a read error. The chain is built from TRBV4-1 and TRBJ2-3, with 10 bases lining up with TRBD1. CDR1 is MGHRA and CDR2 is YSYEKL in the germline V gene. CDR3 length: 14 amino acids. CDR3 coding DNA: TGCGCCAGCAGCCCCGGGACAGGGGCAGATACGCACTATTTT. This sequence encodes CASSPGTGADTHYF.

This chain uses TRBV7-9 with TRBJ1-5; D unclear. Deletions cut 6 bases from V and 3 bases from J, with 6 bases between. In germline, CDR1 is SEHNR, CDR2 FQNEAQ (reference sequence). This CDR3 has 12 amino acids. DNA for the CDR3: TGTGCCAGCAGATCGAACAATCAGCCCCAGCATTTT. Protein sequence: CASRSNNQPQHF.

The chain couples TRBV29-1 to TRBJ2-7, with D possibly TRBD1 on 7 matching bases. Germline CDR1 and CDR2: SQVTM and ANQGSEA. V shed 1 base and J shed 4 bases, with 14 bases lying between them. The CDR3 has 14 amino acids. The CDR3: CSVEVPGGSYEQYF. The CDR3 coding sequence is TGCAGCGTTGAAGTCCCAGGGGGGTCTTACGAGCAGTACTTC.

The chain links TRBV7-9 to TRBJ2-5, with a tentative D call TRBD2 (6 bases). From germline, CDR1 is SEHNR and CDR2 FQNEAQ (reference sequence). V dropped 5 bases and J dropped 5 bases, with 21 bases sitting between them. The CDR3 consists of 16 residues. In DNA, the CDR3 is TGTGCCAGCAGCCCCCGGATCGCGGGGCTTGAGGAGACCCAGTACTTC. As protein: CASSPRIAGLEETQYF.